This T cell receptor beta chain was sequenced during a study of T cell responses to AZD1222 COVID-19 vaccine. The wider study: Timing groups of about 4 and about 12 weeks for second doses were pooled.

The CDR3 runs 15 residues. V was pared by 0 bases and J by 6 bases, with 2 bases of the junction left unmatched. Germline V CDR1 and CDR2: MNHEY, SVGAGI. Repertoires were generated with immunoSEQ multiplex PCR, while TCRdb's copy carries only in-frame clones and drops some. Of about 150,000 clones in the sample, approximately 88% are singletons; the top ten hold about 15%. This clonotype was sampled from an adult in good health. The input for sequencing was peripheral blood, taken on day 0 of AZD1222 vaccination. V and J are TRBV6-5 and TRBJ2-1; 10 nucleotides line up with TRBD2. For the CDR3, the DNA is TGTGCCAGCAGTTACTCGGGACTAGCGAGCAATGAGCAGTTCTTC. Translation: CASSYSGLASNEQFF.